This T cell receptor beta chain appears in the sequencing data of a study of CD8+ T cells in alopecia areata (dated by TCRdb to 2016 to 2019). Looking at the study overall: The treated patients took part in an open-label pilot trial in which moderate-to-severe alopecia areata was treated with oral tofacitinib at 5 to 10 mg twice daily. Tofacitinib was administered for 6 to 18 months, and 6 months of follow-up off drug were then conducted to assess delayed response and recurrence. In treated patients, disease severity was measured using the SALT score, which gives the percentage of scalp surface area affected. The study used high-throughput TCRbeta sequencing to examine T cell clonal expansion in alopecia areata, in both the C3H/HeJ mouse model and human patients. Human TCRbeta sequencing covered scalp tissue and sorted CD4+ and CD8+ peripheral blood T cells from patchy and totalis/universalis alopecia areata patients and healthy controls. Patients on tofacitinib were biopsied at baseline and after 4 and 24 weeks of treatment, and several of the patients also had a later scalp biopsy. Clonality in the scalp was compared among normal scalp (n=4), patchy alopecia areata scalp (n=8), and alopecia totalis/universalis scalp (n=8). RNA came from the PAXgene miRNA kit for fixed scalp, the miRNeasy kit for PBMCs, and the RNeasy kit for mouse skin. immunoSEQ multiplex PCR using 35 Vbeta forward primers and 13 Jbeta reverse primers was used to amplify TCRbeta CDR3 regions. Points the paper makes about the study in general: TCR sequences shared between patients were less clear than in mice, possibly partly because of HLA diversity in the patient population. Tofacitinib significantly lowered scalp clonality and the number of expanded CD8+ clones among the top 100 scalp clones. Many expanded lesional clones were found to persist in scalp and blood during tofacitinib treatment, and relapse after treatment cessation may be partly explained by this persistence. Because the treated cohort was small and had only one nonresponder, larger studies are needed to examine links between baseline CD8+ expansion and response. Higher clonality and more expanded CD8+ clones were observed in lesional scalp than in normal scalp, particularly in alopecia totalis/universalis, a finding suggestive of antigenic drive. Unlike mouse skin, where gammadelta T cells dominate, normal human skin contains resident alphabeta T cells that get sequenced too, which complicates analysis of the scalp TCR repertoire.

Interpreted using the paper, the treatment or condition label stands for: oral pan-JAK inhibitor, 5-10 mg twice daily. Peripheral blood and lesional scalp punch biopsies were obtained from patients with alopecia areata. After PBMCs were isolated by density centrifugation and stained for CD3, CD4 and CD8, a FACSAria was used to sort CD4+ and CD8+ T cells. For CDR1 and CDR2, the germline V gene (reference sequence) lists MNHEY and SMNVEV. Including the terminal cysteine and phenylalanine, the CDR3 comprises 14 residues. Only the CDR3 region is kept as DNA, spanning 42 bases read in frame from base 1. Trimming removed 2 bases from V and 3 bases from J, leaving 10 bases between the germline ends. Libraries were prepared through the immunoSEQ multiplex PCR assay. RNA was extracted from all samples and reverse transcribed into cDNA as template for TCR sequencing. First-strand cDNA was synthesized with SuperScript III using a 2:1 mix of oligo-dT and random hexamers. A synthetic immune receptor repertoire was used to gauge amplification bias, and whatever bias remained was removed computationally. As for the original processing: Raw reads were preprocessed to remove errors, and CDR3 was defined according to IMGT conventions as the region from the conserved cysteine to phenylalanine. Clonality was computed as 1 minus the Shannon entropy, with the entropy normalized by log2 of the number of productive unique TCRs. Whether scalp clones were CD4 or CD8 was inferred by matching scalp TCRbeta sequences against CD4 and CD8 repertoires sorted from blood. The table was pulled from immuneACCESS by TCRdb, which kept in-frame rearrangements only. Such tables lose some clones; where checked, under half of the loss comes from unresolved V genes, and the rest has no known cause. V, J and clone size are taken as reported in that table, and D and trimming were inferred from the DNA itself. This sample has 100,000 or so clones in its table, and around 60% of those were observed once. The ten largest clones represent about a sixth of the sample.

This clone was found a few times. Its antigen is unknown. Per-base quality was not reported, and no clone a single base away is much larger than it. The V and J genes are TRBV27 and TRBJ1-2; the D gene is unclear. The source material was CD8+ T cells sorted from blood, sampled between weeks 55 and 70, from a patient treated with tofacitinib. This receptor was identified in a human donor with alopecia areata. The CDR3 corresponds to CASSLRAADYGYTF. The DNA reads as follows: TGTGCCAGCAGTTTAAGGGCGGCAGACTATGGCTACACCTTC.